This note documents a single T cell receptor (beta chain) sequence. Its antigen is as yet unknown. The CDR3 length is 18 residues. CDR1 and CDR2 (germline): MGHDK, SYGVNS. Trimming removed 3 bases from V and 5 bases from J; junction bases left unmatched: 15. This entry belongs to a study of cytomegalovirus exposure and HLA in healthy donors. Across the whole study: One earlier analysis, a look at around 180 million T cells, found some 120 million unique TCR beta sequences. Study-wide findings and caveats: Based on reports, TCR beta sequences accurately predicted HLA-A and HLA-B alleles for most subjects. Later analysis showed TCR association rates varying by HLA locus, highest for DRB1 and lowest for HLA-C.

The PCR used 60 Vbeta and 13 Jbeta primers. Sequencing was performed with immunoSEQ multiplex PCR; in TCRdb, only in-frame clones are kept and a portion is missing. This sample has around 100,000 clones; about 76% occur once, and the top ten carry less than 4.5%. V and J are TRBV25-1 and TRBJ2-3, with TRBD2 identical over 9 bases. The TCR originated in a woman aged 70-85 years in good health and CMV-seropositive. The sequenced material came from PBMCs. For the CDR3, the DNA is TGTGCCAGCAGTGATACAGGGGTGGCGGGAGGGCCGGGAGATACGCAGTATTTT. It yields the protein CASSDTGVAGGPGDTQYF.